This TCR beta chain comes out of a study of Ad26.COV2.S vaccination and SARS-CoV-2 variants. Deletions cut 2 bases from V and 4 bases from J, with 9 bases between. There are 14 residues in the CDR3. Germline V CDR1 and CDR2: SGHRS, YFSETQ. Treatment meaning: roughly 19 received Ad26.COV2.S at low or high dose, single or two shots; several received placebo; per-sample allocation not given. Sampling occurred on day 63 after the first vaccine or placebo injection. Sequencing used immunoSEQ multiplex PCR; TCRdb keeps in-frame clones, though not all of them. The repertoire holds roughly 500,000 clones, with around nine tenths as singletons.

The sample in question was peripheral blood, obtained in a trial of Ad26.COV2.S vaccine versus placebo. V usage is TRBV5-1 and J usage is TRBJ2-2; D uncertain. This sequence originates from a person aged 18-65 years who received the Ad26.COV2.S COVID-19 vaccine or a placebo. The CDR3 reads CASSFNGPTGELFF. Written as DNA, the CDR3 is TGCGCCAGCAGCTTCAACGGGCCCACCGGGGAGCTGTTTTTT.